This paragraph covers one TCR beta chain sequence. Its matching antigen is unknown. This entry is derived from a study of a mutant IDH1 vaccine in newly diagnosed glioma. Study context: Investigators started vaccination 4-6 weeks after radiotherapy alone, or with temozolomide cycles. Treated patients, averaging roughly 44 years, were around 62% male and around 38% female. Every participant had undergone radiotherapy, temozolomide, or both before, and most underwent both.

After removal of 4 bases from V and 6 bases from J, the junction contained 4 bases not matched to a gene. This CDR3 is built from 14 residues. CDR1 SGHTA and CDR2 FQGTGA come from the germline V gene. The assay was immunoSEQ multiplex PCR, and TCRdb's table has in-frame clones only and misses some. Among 50,000 to 70,000 clones listed, over 70% were seen once. Time point reported: week 23, last vaccination. Each vaccine dose was 300 ug of mutant IDH1 20-mer peptide, with topical imiquimod. The TCR was taken from a man aged 40-55 years with glioma. The rearrangement joins TRBV7-3 to TRBJ2-3, with 10 bases that match TRBD2. The sequenced sample was PBMCs, obtained from a glioma patient whose treatment included an IDH1 peptide vaccine. The CDR3 coding sequence is TGTGCCAGCAGCTCTAGCGGGAGTCGCGATACGCAGTATTTT. As protein: CASSSSGSRDTQYF.